These 19 T cell receptor beta chains were all obtained from the same sample, sequenced in a study of beta chain features in type 1 diabetes. Findings and caveats of the study: Researchers report that Type 1 diabetes patients had moderately but significantly shorter TCRB CDR3s across all four CD4+ subsets.

The study reverse transcribed the entire isolated RNA, so it sequenced expressed TCRB transcripts. Measured with immunoSEQ multiplex PCR; TCRdb has only the in-frame clones, and not every one. The sample shows 240,000 or so clones, 14% of them seen only once. No antigen is known for these receptors. Sequencing used naive CD4+ T cells from blood. The receptors originated from a young man with type 1 diabetes.

This clone has a handful of counts. This chain connects TRBV2 to TRBJ2-7; D may be TRBD2 (6 bases). The CDR3 sequence is 15 residues long. Trimming took 6 bases from V and 6 from J, leaving 21 bases between them. In germline, CDR1 is SNHLY, CDR2 FYNNEI. CDR3 bases: TGTGCCAGCAGGACGGGAGACGCGGGTCTCCTCGAGCAGTACTTC. Amino acid sequence: CASRTGDAGLLEQYF.

V usage is TRBV11-2 and J usage is TRBJ2-5, with 8 nucleotides matching TRBD2. The CDR3 is made up of 15 amino acids. The V gene's germline CDR1 is SGHAT and CDR2 FQNNGV. The V segment lost 3 bases and the J segment 2 bases; nucleotides outside the gene matches: 5. CDR3 nucleotides: TGTGCCAGCAGCTTTGGGGGACTAGAGCAAGAGACCCAGTACTTC. It is translated as CASSFGGLEQETQYF. Drawing the rest from reference TRBV11-2 and TRBJ2-5, the complete variable domain is EAGVAQSPRYKIIEKRQSVAFWCNPISGHATLYWYQQILGQGPKLLIQFQNNGVVDDSQLPKDRFSAERLKGVDSTLKIQPAKLEDSAVYLCASSFGGLEQETQYFGPGTRLLVL.

This rearrangement joins TRBV12-5 to TRBJ1-2; the D gene is possibly TRBD1 (6 bases). CDR1 is LGHNT, CDR2 FRNRAP, per germline. Deletions cut 1 base from V and 4 bases from J, with 10 bases between. The CDR3 sequence is 14 residues long. As DNA, the CDR3 is TGTGCTAGTGGTTTGGGGACAGCCCTCTATGGCTACACCTTC. Translation gives CASGLGTALYGYTF. Complete variable domain (other parts from reference TRBV12-5 and TRBJ1-2): DARVTQTPRHKVTEMGQEVTMRCQPILGHNTVFWYRQTMMQGLELLAYFRNRAPLDDSGMPKDRFSAEMPDATLATLKIQPSEPRDSAVYFCASGLGTALYGYTFGSGTRLTVV.

This clone was recorded a few times. The CDR3 coding sequence is TGTGCCAGCAGCGGGAGAGGGGGGGAACACTATGGCTACACCTTC. This gives the protein CASSGRGGEHYGYTF. This chain uses TRBV5-4 with TRBJ1-2, with D perhaps matching TRBD1 (6 bases). Germline CDR1 SGHNT, CDR2 YYREEE (reference sequence). This CDR3 has 15 residues. V was trimmed by 4 bases and J by 3 bases, leaving 16 bases between them.

This chain joins TRBV29-1 and TRBJ1-1; 7 bases align to TRBD1. Germline values: CDR1 SQVTM, CDR2 ANQGSEA. J lost 5 bases, V lost 7 bases, and 10 bases had no gene match. CDR3 length: 13 amino acids. As DNA, the CDR3 is TGCAGCGATGCCCGACAGGGAGGAACTGAAGCTTTCTTT. Encoded protein: CSDARQGGTEAFF.

This clone turned up a few times. The rearrangement joins TRBV7-9 to TRBJ2-5; 9 bases line up with TRBD2. The CDR3 length is 16 residues. V dropped 5 bases and J dropped 4; count of bases not matched to a gene: 11. CDR1 SEHNR and CDR2 FQNEAQ come from the germline V gene (reference sequence). The CDR3 loop is CASSPATSGPTETQYF. The DNA for the CDR3 is TGTGCCAGCAGCCCCGCTACTAGCGGGCCAACAGAGACCCAGTACTTC.

This clone has only a few counts. The V and J genes are TRBV7-9 and TRBJ2-2, with 8 bases identical to TRBD1. The CDR3 loop spans 13 amino acids. Trimming cost V 8 bases and J 4 bases; bases outside gene matches: 3. The V gene's germline CDR1 is SEHNR and CDR2 FQNEAQ (reference sequence). CDR3 sequence reads: CASDRGPTGELFF. Written as DNA, the CDR3 is TGTGCCAGCGACAGGGGCCCCACCGGGGAGCTGTTTTTT.

This clone occurred a few times. The chain combines TRBV18 with TRBJ1-1; the match to TRBD1 covers 8 bases. V dropped 4 bases and J dropped 1; count of bases not matched to a gene: 2. Germline CDR1 and CDR2: KGHSH and LQKENI. The CDR3 runs to 14 residues. The CDR3 DNA follows: TGTGCCAGCTCACACGGACAGGGGAACACTGAAGCTTTCTTT. Amino acid sequence: CASSHGQGNTEAFF.

The table lists this clone with a few counts. The chain links TRBV5-6 to TRBJ1-1; unclear D gene. This CDR3 is built from 13 residues. CDR1 and CDR2 (germline): SGHDT, YYEEEE. V was trimmed by 4 bases and J by 0 bases, leaving 7 bases between them. The CDR3 DNA follows: TGTGCCAGCAGCCTTCGCGTGAACACTGAAGCTTTCTTT. Translating gives CASSLRVNTEAFF.

This clone was seen a handful of times. This chain joins TRBV12-5 and TRBJ2-6; no clear D. The CDR3 is 16 residues long. Germline CDR1 is LGHNT and CDR2 is FRNRAP. The ends were cut back, 2 bases at V and 3 bases at J, with 11 bases in the middle. The CDR3 sequence: CASGLTGPGGANVLTF. CDR3 in DNA: TGTGCTAGTGGTTTGACGGGTCCGGGTGGGGCCAACGTCCTGACTTTC.

A few counts support this clone. The chain combines TRBV30 with TRBJ2-1; the D is unclear. V lost 3 bases and J lost 9, with 15 bases in between. Per germline, CDR1 GTSNPN and CDR2 SVGIG (reference sequence). The CDR3 is 13 amino acids. The CDR3 protein is CAWSIYTSSEQFF. CDR3 nucleotide sequence: TGTGCCTGGAGCATTTATACGAGCTCTGAGCAGTTCTTC.

The gene calls are TRBV27 and TRBJ1-2; 7 positions match TRBD1. This CDR3 has 13 residues. After removal of 3 bases from V and 8 bases from J, the junction contained 6 bases not matched to a gene. Germline CDR1 is MNHEY and CDR2 is SMNVEV (reference sequence). The CDR3 nucleotides read TGTGCCAGCAGTTTTGGAGGGGGCGGAGGCTACACCTTC. It encodes CASSFGGGGGYTF.

A few counts support this clone. The chain combines TRBV5-1 with TRBJ2-2; 9 bases match TRBD2. In germline, CDR1 is SGHRS, CDR2 YFSETQ. This CDR3 has 14 residues. With V trimmed by 4 bases and J by 5 bases, 3 bases remained unmatched. The CDR3 sequence: CASSDLAGTGELFF. Here the CDR3 DNA reads TGCGCCAGCAGCGATCTAGCGGGGACCGGGGAGCTGTTTTTT.

This sequence joins TRBV11-2 and TRBJ1-1; D remains ambiguous. The CDR3 consists of 11 residues. The germline V gene has CDR1 SGHAT and CDR2 FQNNGV. V was pared by 2 bases and J by 8 bases, with 6 bases between. The DNA for the CDR3 is TGTGCCAGCAGCTTACGAGTGGAAGCTTTCTTT. Protein product: CASSLRVEAFF.

The sample holds a few counts of this clone. The chain employs TRBV5-4 and TRBJ1-1, with TRBD1 matching over 7 bases. This CDR3 is 16 amino acids long. The germline V gene encodes CDR1 SGHNT and CDR2 YYREEE (reference sequence). The trim removed 4 bases at V and 1 base at J, leaving 10 bases unmatched. The CDR3 DNA reads TGTGCCAGCAGCCAAGATCCGGACAGGACGAACACTGAAGCTTTCTTT. Amino acid sequence: CASSQDPDRTNTEAFF. Supplemented by reference TRBV5-4 and TRBJ1-1, the full variable domain reads ETGVTQSPTHLIKTRGQQVTLRCSSQSGHNTVSWYQQALGQGPQFIFQYYREEENGRGNFPPRFSGLQFPNYSSELNVNALELDDSALYLCASSQDPDRTNTEAFFGQGTRLTVV.

The chain recombines TRBV5-4 with TRBJ2-5; D is possibly TRBD2 (5 bases). Germline V lookup: CDR1 SGHNT, CDR2 YYREEE (reference sequence). The length of the CDR3 is 13 residues. Trimming left V 0 bases short and J 4 bases short, with 7 bases between. The CDR3 coding sequence is TGTGCCAGCAGCTTGGGGGGAGCAGAGACCCAGTACTTC. It translates to CASSLGGAETQYF.

This clone was counted between two and nine times. Sequence at one end of the junction differs from germline and may be a read error. The rearrangement uses TRBV6-5 and TRBJ2-7; 9 positions agree with TRBD1. The CDR3 is 15 amino acids. CDR1 and CDR2 from the germline V gene are MNHEY and SVGAGI. In nucleotides, the CDR3 is TGTGCCAGCAGTTACTCCCCTTACTCCGGGACAGGGATAAACTTC. Protein: CASSYSPYSGTGINF.

V gene TRBV5-1 combines with J gene TRBJ2-7; 7 bases are a match to TRBD1. CDR3 size: 15 residues. The ends lost 4 bases at V and 0 bases at J; junction bases unmatched: 7. Germline V gene lookup returns CDR1 SGHRS and CDR2 YFSETQ. In DNA, the CDR3 is TGCGCCAGCAGCGCTGGGGACAGCTTCTCCTACGAGCAGTACTTC. Translating gives CASSAGDSFSYEQYF.

The sample holds a few counts of this clone. The rearrangement links TRBV5-6 to TRBJ2-5; 7 bases align to TRBD2. V was pared by 0 bases and J by 7 bases, with 3 bases of the junction left unmatched. Germline V gene lookup returns CDR1 SGHDT and CDR2 YYEEEE. The CDR3 has 13 amino acids. In DNA, the CDR3 is TGTGCCAGCAGCTTGGGGCCGGGAGGGACCCAGTACTTC. Protein: CASSLGPGGTQYF.